The clone carrying this TCR beta chain was observed at least ten times. Its target is unknown. This sample is drawn from a study of blood T cells in healthy people across ages. Whole-study findings and limits: Diversity estimates drawn from one million T cells were deemed underestimates. Strongly correlated with naive T cell percentage was TCR beta diversity.

Then a second PCR, running roughly 7 to 11 cycles, was carried out with a sample-barcoded 5' primer and a J-beta primer mix. TCRdb re-called the 5' RACE reads through MiXCR, storing one row per CDR3 protein. The sample yields hundreds of thousands of distinct CDR3 sequences, 32% seen once. In germline, CDR1 is DFQATT, CDR2 SNEGSKA (reference sequence). The J segment lost 8 bases and the V segment lost 0 bases, leaving 16 bases of the junction unmatched. The CDR3 is 17 amino acids. The specimen sequenced was blood. The clonotype originates from a woman older than 75 in good health. The chain links TRBV20-1 to TRBJ2-7; 10 bases are a match to TRBD2. As DNA, the CDR3 is TGCAGTGCTAGAGATCAGGTAGTAGCGGGGGGACCTACGAAGCAGTACTTC. Translation gives CSARDQVVAGGPTKQYF.